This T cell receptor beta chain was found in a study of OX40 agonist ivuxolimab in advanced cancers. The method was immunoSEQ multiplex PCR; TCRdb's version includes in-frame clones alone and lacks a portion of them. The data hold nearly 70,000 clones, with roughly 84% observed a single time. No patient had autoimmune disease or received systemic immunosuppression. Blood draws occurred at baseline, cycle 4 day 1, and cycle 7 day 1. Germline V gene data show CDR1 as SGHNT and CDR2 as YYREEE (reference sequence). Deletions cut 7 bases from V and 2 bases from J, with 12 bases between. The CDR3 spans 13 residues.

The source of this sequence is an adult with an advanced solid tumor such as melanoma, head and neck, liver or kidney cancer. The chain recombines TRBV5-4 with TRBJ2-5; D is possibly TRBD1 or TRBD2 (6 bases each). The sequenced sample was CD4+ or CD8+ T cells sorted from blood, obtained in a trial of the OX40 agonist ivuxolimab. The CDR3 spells CASHKGGQETQYF. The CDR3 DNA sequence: TGTGCCAGCCATAAGGGGGGACAAGAGACCCAGTACTTC.